This entry concerns a single T cell receptor beta chain. This sample was taken from a study of OX40 agonist ivuxolimab in advanced cancers. Overall study context: Administration of intravenous ivuxolimab to patients occurred every 2 weeks at 0.01 to 10 mg/kg. Cohort: approximately 83% men, mean age approximately 66, aged roughly 23 to 90. Cancers in dose escalation were hepatocellular, melanoma, renal cell and head and neck.

This CDR3 is built from 15 residues. V was clipped by 0 bases and J by 4 bases, with 11 bases between them. Germline CDR1 reads SGHAT; CDR2 reads FQNNGV. Here immunoSEQ multiplex PCR was the method, and the copy in TCRdb shows in-frame clones only, minus some. The repertoire holds approximately 66,000 clones, with roughly 85% as singletons. The specimen comprised CD4+ or CD8+ T cells sorted from blood, sampled in a trial of the OX40 agonist ivuxolimab. The chain carries TRBV11-2 and TRBJ2-3; weak D call: TRBD2 (6 bases). This clonotype was sampled from an adult with an advanced solid tumor such as melanoma, head and neck, liver or kidney cancer. In DNA, the CDR3 is TGTGCCAGCAGCTTAGAGGGGGGTGGAGCAGATACGCAGTATTTT. Its protein product is CASSLEGGGADTQYF.